Listed below are T cell receptor beta chains from one sample, sequenced in a study of CD8 T cells in ankylosing spondylitis. TCRdb fed the 5' RACE reads into MiXCR, producing one record per CDR3 protein. The data show a few hundred thousand distinct CDR3 sequences, approximately 12% seen once. The specimen was blood, either unsorted or a sorted T cell fraction (not recorded which). Receptors were obtained from a male donor with ankylosing spondylitis. CDR3s include the opening cysteine and the closing phenylalanine or tryptophan. D genes are given only for firm matches. Clone size appears in some rows only: once, few, many, or a class for an expanded clone.

v_gene: TRBV29-1; abundance: few; j_gene: TRBJ1-2; d_gene: .; len: 13; CDR3aa: CSVGSGVDYGYTF; CDR3nt: TGCAGCGTTGGGTCAGGGGTGGACTATGGCTACACCTTC
v_gene: TRBV2; abundance: few; j_gene: TRBJ2-1; d_gene: .; len: 14; CDR3aa: CASGGERGYNEQFF; CDR3nt: TGTGCCAGCGGAGGGGAAAGGGGCTACAATGAGCAGTTCTTC
v_gene: TRBV10-3; abundance: many; j_gene: TRBJ2-7; d_gene: .; len: 13; CDR3aa: CAISESNVYEQYF; CDR3nt: TGTGCCATCAGTGAGTCGAATGTCTACGAGCAGTACTTC
v_gene: TRBV4-2; abundance: .; j_gene: TRBJ2-3; d_gene: TRBD2; len: 18; CDR3aa: CASSQRVLLAGGTDTQYF; CDR3nt: TGTGCCAGCAGCCAAAGAGTTCTGCTAGCGGGAGGCACAGATACGCAGTATTTT
v_gene: TRBV4-1; abundance: .; j_gene: TRBJ1-5; d_gene: .; len: 16; CDR3aa: CASSQETGPTFGPQHF; CDR3nt: TGCGCCAGCAGCCAAGAGACGGGACCCACCTTTGGGCCCCAGCATTTT
v_gene: TRBV5-1; abundance: few; j_gene: TRBJ1-2; d_gene: TRBD1; len: 16; CDR3aa: CASSLEGDRGNYGYTF; CDR3nt: TGCGCCAGCAGCTTGGAAGGGGACAGGGGGAACTATGGCTACACCTTC
v_gene: TRBV20-1; abundance: .; j_gene: TRBJ2-2; d_gene: .; len: 13; CDR3aa: CSAQQEGTGELFF; CDR3nt: TGCAGTGCCCAGCAGGAGGGAACCGGGGAGCTGTTTTTT
v_gene: TRBV7-9; abundance: .; j_gene: TRBJ2-5; d_gene: TRBD1; len: 13; CDR3aa: CASSQTGKETQYF; CDR3nt: TGTGCCAGCAGCCAGACAGGGAAAGAGACCCAGTACTTC
v_gene: TRBV6-2/TRBV6-3; abundance: many; j_gene: TRBJ2-1; d_gene: .; len: 13; CDR3aa: CASSSSGAKEQFF; CDR3nt: TGTGCCAGCAGTTCCTCGGGAGCTAAGGAGCAGTTCTTC
v_gene: TRBV14; abundance: .; j_gene: TRBJ1-1; d_gene: .; len: 14; CDR3aa: CASSPVRWDTEAFF; CDR3nt: TGTGCCAGCAGCCCGGTGAGGTGGGACACTGAAGCTTTCTTT
v_gene: TRBV10-3; abundance: few; j_gene: TRBJ1-5; d_gene: TRBD1; len: 15; CDR3aa: CAISGGQNSNQPQHF; CDR3nt: TGTGCCATCAGTGGGGGACAGAATAGCAATCAGCCCCAGCATTTT
v_gene: TRBV12-3/TRBV12-4; abundance: few; j_gene: TRBJ1-1; d_gene: .; len: 11; CDR3aa: CASSRQFEAFF; CDR3nt: TGTGCCAGCAGCCGACAGTTTGAAGCTTTCTTT
v_gene: TRBV20-1; abundance: .; j_gene: TRBJ2-1; d_gene: TRBD2; len: 16; CDR3aa: CSARPSGRANYNEQFF; CDR3nt: TGCAGTGCTAGACCCAGCGGGAGAGCCAACTACAATGAGCAGTTCTTC
v_gene: TRBV20-1; abundance: many; j_gene: TRBJ1-4; d_gene: .; len: 14; CDR3aa: CSGPKRDDGEKLFF; CDR3nt: TGCAGTGGTCCGAAAAGGGATGATGGGGAAAAACTGTTTTTT
v_gene: TRBV11-2; abundance: few; j_gene: TRBJ2-7; d_gene: .; len: 13; CDR3aa: CASSLGPGYEQYF; CDR3nt: TGTGCCAGCAGCTTAGGACCAGGCTACGAGCAGTACTTC
v_gene: TRBV6-1; abundance: .; j_gene: TRBJ1-1; d_gene: TRBD1; len: 13; CDR3aa: CASKVEGAIKAFF; CDR3nt: TGTGCCAGCAAGGTAGAGGGGGCTATTAAAGCTTTCTTT
v_gene: TRBV3-1; abundance: few; j_gene: TRBJ1-1; d_gene: .; len: 13; CDR3aa: CASSQLQGSEAFF; CDR3nt: TGTGCCAGCAGCCAACTACAGGGATCTGAAGCTTTCTTT
v_gene: TRBV12-3/TRBV12-4; abundance: .; j_gene: TRBJ2-7; d_gene: .; len: 15; CDR3aa: CASSPRAQGLYEQYF; CDR3nt: TGTGCCAGCAGCCCCAGGGCCCAGGGCCTCTACGAGCAGTACTTC
v_gene: TRBV20-1; abundance: few; j_gene: TRBJ1-6; d_gene: .; len: 17; CDR3aa: CSAPGLSAGTNNSPLHF; CDR3nt: TGCAGTGCTCCTGGCCTGAGCGCCGGCACTAATAATTCACCCCTCCACTTT
v_gene: TRBV20-1; abundance: few; j_gene: TRBJ1-5; d_gene: TRBD1; len: 15; CDR3aa: CSAISQGASNQPQHF; CDR3nt: TGCAGTGCTATATCACAGGGGGCGAGCAATCAGCCCCAGCATTTT
v_gene: TRBV12-3/TRBV12-4; abundance: few; j_gene: TRBJ2-5; d_gene: TRBD2; len: 17; CDR3aa: CASSAIAGGPDQETQYF; CDR3nt: TGTGCCAGCAGCGCAATAGCGGGAGGGCCGGACCAAGAGACCCAGTACTTC
v_gene: TRBV20-1; abundance: .; j_gene: TRBJ2-1; d_gene: .; len: 15; CDR3aa: CSARAWGLSNNEQFF; CDR3nt: TGCAGTGCTAGGGCGTGGGGCCTCTCCAACAATGAGCAGTTCTTC
v_gene: TRBV28; abundance: .; j_gene: TRBJ2-3; d_gene: TRBD2; len: 17; CDR3aa: CASSLGTSGPSTDTQYF; CDR3nt: TGTGCCAGCAGTTTGGGGACTAGCGGCCCAAGCACAGATACGCAGTATTTT
v_gene: TRBV25-1; abundance: few; j_gene: TRBJ1-3; d_gene: .; len: 18; CDR3aa: CASGLVARSLFGRNTIYF; CDR3nt: TGTGCCAGCGGATTGGTTGCTCGGAGTCTTTTTGGTCGAAACACCATATATTTT